This paragraph reports one T cell receptor (beta chain). These data belong to a study of blood T cell repertoires in COVID-19. Study overall: The United States, Italy and Spain were the sources of the acute and convalescent COVID-19 samples. The analysed material was cDNA or gDNA that came from T cells, B-cell-depleted T cells, or PBMCs.

The V gene end was trimmed by 3 bases and the J gene end by 13 bases; junction bases not matched to a gene: 8. CDR1 is MNHEY and CDR2 is SMNVEV in the germline V gene (reference sequence). This CDR3 has 13 residues. Source study methods: The authors estimated nucleated cell counts from reference gene primer amplification. Clones were sequenced by immunoSEQ multiplex PCR, and TCRdb holds only the in-frame ones, with some missing. Clonal size and the V and J genes are those of that table, whereas D and trimming came from the DNA. In the table there are about 210,000 clones, 80% of which are singletons.

Sequencing was carried out using peripheral blood. V gene TRBV27 combines with J gene TRBJ2-1, with TRBD1 matching over 8 bases. The clonotype originates from a man aged 55-75 years with acute or convalescent COVID-19. The CDR3 region has the DNA TGTGCCAGCAGTTTGACAGGGGTAGATACACAGTTCTTC. Translating gives CASSLTGVDTQFF.